This TCR beta chain was sequenced in a study of cytomegalovirus exposure and HLA in healthy donors. Broader study findings: About 150 TCR beta chains were listed as cytomegalovirus-associated.

This PCR relied on a set of 60 Vbeta primers and 13 Jbeta primers. The table came from immunoSEQ multiplex PCR; TCRdb's copy has only in-frame clones and leaves some out. Recorded here are 150,000 or so clones; the top ten clones represent under 2.5%. The CDR3 has 10 residues. V was cut by 7 bases and J by 8 bases, with 7 bases left in between. CDR1 SNHLY and CDR2 FYNNEI come from the germline V gene. As regards this clone: Its antigen is not known.

The clonotype comes from a man aged 25 to 40 in good health and CMV-seronegative. The chain uses TRBV2 and TRBJ2-3; D is uncertain. The sequenced sample was PBMCs. This CDR3 is CASIQSTQYF. CDR3 in DNA: TGTGCCAGCATCCAGTCTACGCAGTATTTT.